The 2 T cell receptor beta chains in this list originate from one sample, sequenced in a study of OX40 agonist ivuxolimab in advanced cancers. Profiled with immunoSEQ multiplex PCR; TCRdb holds only in-frame clones, not every one. The table has about 68,000 clones, roughly 90% seen once. Sequencing was performed on CD4+ or CD8+ T cells sorted from blood, taken in a trial of the OX40 agonist ivuxolimab. The receptors stem from an adult with an advanced solid tumor such as melanoma, head and neck, liver or kidney cancer.

The chain recombines TRBV4-1 with TRBJ2-3, with 13 bases aligning to TRBD2. CDR3 size: 19 residues. Germline V gene lookup returns CDR1 MGHRA and CDR2 YSYEKL. V dropped 2 bases and J dropped 0; count of bases not matched to a gene: 8. CDR3 nucleotides: TGCGCCAGCAGCCAACCGGGACTAGCGGGGTCGGGTAGCACAGATACGCAGTATTTT. This sequence encodes CASSQPGLAGSGSTDTQYF.

This rearrangement joins TRBV5-6 to TRBJ2-4; 10 positions agree with TRBD1. In germline, CDR1 is SGHDT, CDR2 YYEEEE. The CDR3 is 16 amino acids. V lost 4 bases and J lost 2; bases outside the gene matches: 6. The CDR3: CASSIGTGVPKNIQYF. CDR3 coding DNA: TGTGCCAGCAGCATAGGGACAGGGGTCCCCAAAAACATTCAGTACTTC.